The sequence of this TCR beta chain was determined in a study of preoperative IRX-2 immunotherapy in early breast cancer. The germline gives CDR1 MNHGY, CDR2 SAAAGT. The CDR3 has 19 amino acids. V shed 4 bases and J 5 bases; nucleotides not matched to a gene: 14. TCRdb's table, derived via immunoSEQ multiplex PCR, lists solely in-frame clones and lacks some. The sample lists some 42,000 clones, around four fifths occurring once. Treatment given: preoperative locoregional IRX-2 cytokine immunotherapy. This rearrangement joins TRBV6-8 to TRBJ2-4, with 13 bases lining up with TRBD2. This clonotype was obtained from a human donor with breast cancer. The source material was lymph node tissue, sampled after IRX-2 immunotherapy. DNA of the CDR3: TGTGCCAGCAGTTTCCCCTTTGGGACTAGCGGGGTTCTCGAAAACATTCAGTACTTC. Encoded protein: CASSFPFGTSGVLENIQYF.